These 20 T cell receptor beta chains share one sample of origin, sequenced in a study of graft-versus-host responses after intestinal transplantation. Measured with immunoSEQ multiplex PCR; TCRdb has only the in-frame clones, and not every one. The sample holds 75,000 to 100,000 clones; 86% are singletons and the top ten take around 1.4%. Sequenced here: PBMCs, sampled 255 days after intestinal transplant. The receptor source for this set is a human patient who received an intestinal transplant, so some T cells may come from the graft donor.

V gene TRBV5-1 combines with J gene TRBJ2-6; D remains unclear. V was trimmed by 3 bases and J by 0 bases, leaving 7 bases between them. This CDR3 comprises 15 residues. CDR1 SGHRS and CDR2 YFSETQ come from the germline V gene. The CDR3 DNA is TGCGCCAGCAGCTCGCAGTCCTCTGGGGCCAACGTCCTGACTTTC. Its translation: CASSSQSSGANVLTF.

The chain has TRBV29-1 and TRBJ1-1; TRBD1 agrees at 7 bases. After removal of 6 bases from V and 6 bases from J, the junction contained 7 bases not matched to a gene. This CDR3 is 12 amino acids long. Germline values: CDR1 SQVTM, CDR2 ANQGSEA. The CDR3 nucleotides are TGCAGCGTCGGAACAGGGGTACCTGAAGCTTTCTTT. It codes for CSVGTGVPEAFF.

The chain joins TRBV6-6 to TRBJ2-7; D remains unclear. Germline-derived CDR1 and CDR2 are MNHNY and SVGAGI (reference sequence). The CDR3 is 16 amino acids. CDR3 protein: CASSYQGPHSSYEQHV. DNA for the CDR3: TGTGCCAGCAGTTACCAAGGGCCTCACTCTTCCTACGAGCAGCACGTC.

This clone was observed a handful of times. At one boundary the junction diverges from the germline segment, which might be a read error. V usage is TRBV13 and J usage is TRBJ1-3; D is unresolved. The germline V gene has CDR1 PRHDT and CDR2 FYEKMQ (reference sequence). This CDR3 contains 12 residues. CDR3 loop: CPGGSSGNTIYF. The DNA for the CDR3 is TGCCCCGGAGGTAGCTCTGGAAACACCATATATTTT.

This clone was detected only once. The chain links TRBV7-9 to TRBJ2-5; no reliable D call. This CDR3 is 11 amino acids long. Trimming removed 5 bases at V and 4 bases at J, with 5 bases between. Germline V gene data show CDR1 as SEHNR and CDR2 as FQNEAQ (reference sequence). CDR3 in amino acids: CASSPLETQYF. For the CDR3, the DNA is TGTGCCAGCAGCCCCCTAGAGACCCAGTACTTC.

In DNA, the CDR3 is TGTGCCAGCAGCTTAGTGGTTAGCGGGGGGGCCCCAGATACGCAGTATTTT. Residues: CASSLVVSGGAPDTQYF. The chain carries TRBV7-9 and TRBJ2-3, with 11 bases matching TRBD2. V lost 1 base to trimming and J lost 4 bases; unmatched junction nucleotides: 7. Germline V CDR1 and CDR2: SEHNR, FQNEAQ (reference sequence). This CDR3 contains 17 residues. The entire variable domain, with the rest obtained from reference TRBV7-9 and TRBJ2-3, is as follows: DTGVSQNPRHKITKRGQNVTFRCDPISEHNRLYWYRQTLGQGPEFLTYFQNEAQLEKSRLLSDRFSAERPKGSFSTLEIQRTEQGDSAMYLCASSLVVSGGAPDTQYFGPGTRLTVL.

The genes are TRBV13 and TRBJ2-2; the D gene is possibly TRBD2 (7 bases). V gave up 4 bases and J gave up 6 bases, with 18 bases separating them. The CDR3 sequence is 16 residues long. Per germline, CDR1 PRHDT and CDR2 FYEKMQ (reference sequence). CDR3 sequence: CASSSPLGGAPGELFF. The CDR3 bases are TGTGCCAGCAGCTCCCCCCTGGGGGGGGCCCCCGGGGAGCTGTTTTTT.

This rearrangement joins TRBV5-1 to TRBJ2-3; 9 bases agree with TRBD1. Germline CDR1 and CDR2: SGHRS and YFSETQ. The CDR3 runs 17 residues. Losses at the gene ends were 4 bases for V and 3 bases for J; bases not matched to a gene: 12. CDR3 DNA: TGCGCCAGCAGCGTACCGTGGGGGGACAGGGTGACAGATACGCAGTATTTT. Translated, it gives CASSVPWGDRVTDTQYF.

The chain has TRBV6-4 and TRBJ2-3; 11 bases fit TRBD2. The CDR3 covers 15 residues. The germline CDR1 and CDR2 sequences are MRHNA and SNTAGT. V was clipped by 4 bases and J by 0 bases; unmatched bases: 0. CDR3 sequence reads: CASSGLAGSTDTQYF. DNA for the CDR3: TGTGCCAGCAGTGGACTAGCGGGAAGCACAGATACGCAGTATTTT.

The chain combines TRBV27 with TRBJ2-7; perhaps TRBD1 as D (6 bases). The ends were cut back, 4 bases at V and 1 base at J, with 8 bases in the middle. Germline CDR1 MNHEY, CDR2 SMNVEV (reference sequence). This CDR3 spans 13 amino acids. Here the CDR3 DNA reads TGTGCCAGCAGTTGGGGGCCGTCCTACGAGCAGTACTTC. This codes for CASSWGPSYEQYF.

The V call is TRBV9, the J call TRBJ2-7; D unclear. The CDR3 has 14 amino acids. V lost 3 bases, J lost 5 bases, and 15 bases lay in between. Germline CDR1 reads SGDLS; CDR2 reads YYNGEE. CDR3 in DNA: TGTGCCAGCAGCGGCTCCCTAGTGGCCCACGAGCAGTACTTC. It translates to CASSGSLVAHEQYF. Using reference TRBV9 and TRBJ2-7 for the parts outside the CDR3, the full variable domain is DSGVTQTPKHLITATGQRVTLRCSPRSGDLSVYWYQQSLDQGLQFLIQYYNGEERAKGNILERFSAQQFPDLHSELNLSSLELGDSALYFCASSGSLVAHEQYFGPGTRLTVT.

V usage is TRBV2 and J usage is TRBJ1-5; weak D call: TRBD1 (5 bases). This CDR3 comprises 17 residues. Trimming shortened V by 0 bases and J by 3 bases, and 15 bases separated the two germline ends. The germline V gene encodes CDR1 SNHLY and CDR2 FYNNEI. In DNA form, the CDR3 reads TGTGCCAGCAGTGAAGCTGTGTGGGGGGATGACAATCAGCCCCAGCATTTT. It translates to CASSEAVWGDDNQPQHF.

The chain recombines TRBV18 with TRBJ2-2; TRBD2 agrees at 8 bases. Germline V gene data show CDR1 as KGHSH and CDR2 as LQKENI. V lost 10 bases to trimming and J lost 4 bases; unmatched junction nucleotides: 14. The CDR3 spans 16 residues. The CDR3 region has the DNA TGTGCCACCCCCGGTGCGGGGGGCGCGGGCACCGGGGAGCTGTTTTTT. This translates into CATPGAGGAGTGELFF.

The chain combines TRBV19 with TRBJ1-1; D remains ambiguous. Germline lookup yields CDR1 LNHDA and CDR2 SQIVND (reference sequence). V was shortened by 1 base and J by 1 base, with 16 bases between the two germline ends. The CDR3 extends over 17 amino acids. CDR3: CASSIGGSPGGNTEAFF. In DNA form, the CDR3 reads TGTGCCAGTAGTATAGGTGGCAGCCCAGGAGGGAACACTGAAGCTTTCTTT. Together with reference TRBV19 and TRBJ1-1, the CDR3 gives the full variable domain: DGGITQSPKYLFRKEGQNVTLSCEQNLNHDAMYWYRQDPGQGLRLIYYSQIVNDFQKGDIAEGYSVSREKKESFPLTVTSAQKNPTAFYLCASSIGGSPGGNTEAFFGQGTRLTVV.

The rearrangement links TRBV5-1 to TRBJ2-2; D remains unclear. The V end lost 0 bases, the J end lost 0 bases, and 6 bases lay between the germline ends. This CDR3 comprises 15 residues. Germline V lookup: CDR1 SGHRS, CDR2 YFSETQ. The CDR3 DNA reads as TGCGCCAGCAGCTTGGGTTCAGCGAACACCGGGGAGCTGTTTTTT. Its translation is CASSLGSANTGELFF. The whole variable domain, filled in from reference TRBV5-1 and TRBJ2-2, reads KAGVTQTPRYLIKTRGQQVTLSCSPISGHRSVSWYQQTPGQGLQFLFEYFSETQRNKGNFPGRFSGRQFSNSRSEMNVSTLELGDSALYLCASSLGSANTGELFFGEGSRLTVL.

The rearrangement joins TRBV19 to TRBJ1-1; 7 bases agree with TRBD1. The germline V gene encodes CDR1 LNHDA and CDR2 SQIVND (reference sequence). V trimming: 3 bases; J trimming: 3 bases; junction bases outside the gene matches: 10. CDR3 length: 16 amino acids. DNA for the CDR3: TGTGCCAGTAGTATTGGGAAGGGGGCGCGGGACACTGAAGCTTTCTTT. It codes for CASSIGKGARDTEAFF.

V usage is TRBV15 and J usage is TRBJ2-1; weak D call: TRBD2 (6 bases). Per the germline V gene, CDR1 is LNHNV and CDR2 is YYDKDF (reference sequence). There are 12 residues in the CDR3. With 3 bases removed from V and 10 bases from J, the gap between germline ends came to 10 bases. CDR3 sequence (DNA): TGTGCCACCAGCAGGCCCGGAGGGGAGCAGTTCTTC. It specifies CATSRPGGEQFF.

The rearrangement links TRBV19 to TRBJ1-5; TRBD1 is a possible D gene (5 bases). The V gene's germline CDR1 is LNHDA and CDR2 SQIVND (reference sequence). V was pared by 4 bases and J by 0 bases, with 16 bases between. The CDR3 has 17 residues. In DNA form, the CDR3 reads TGTGCCAGTAGTACCACTCTGGACACTTATAGCAATCAGCCCCAGCATTTT. This gives the protein CASSTTLDTYSNQPQHF.

The V call is TRBV28, the J call TRBJ1-2; D gene unclear. This CDR3 spans 13 amino acids. CDR1 is MDHEN and CDR2 is SYDVKM in the germline V gene. V was shortened by 6 bases and J by 10 bases, with 18 bases between the two germline ends. In DNA form, the CDR3 reads TGTGCCAGCAGGCAAGGGCTACACGATGACTACACCTTC. Amino acid sequence: CASRQGLHDDYTF.

V usage is TRBV10-3 and J usage is TRBJ1-4; 9 bases align to TRBD1. The trim removed 6 bases at V and 5 bases at J, leaving 4 bases unmatched. The CDR3 is made up of 14 amino acids. Germline CDR1 is ENHRY and CDR2 is SYGVKD. CDR3 sequence: CAISPGQGNEKLFF. In nucleotides, the CDR3 is TGTGCCATCAGCCCGGGACAGGGAAATGAAAAACTGTTTTTT.